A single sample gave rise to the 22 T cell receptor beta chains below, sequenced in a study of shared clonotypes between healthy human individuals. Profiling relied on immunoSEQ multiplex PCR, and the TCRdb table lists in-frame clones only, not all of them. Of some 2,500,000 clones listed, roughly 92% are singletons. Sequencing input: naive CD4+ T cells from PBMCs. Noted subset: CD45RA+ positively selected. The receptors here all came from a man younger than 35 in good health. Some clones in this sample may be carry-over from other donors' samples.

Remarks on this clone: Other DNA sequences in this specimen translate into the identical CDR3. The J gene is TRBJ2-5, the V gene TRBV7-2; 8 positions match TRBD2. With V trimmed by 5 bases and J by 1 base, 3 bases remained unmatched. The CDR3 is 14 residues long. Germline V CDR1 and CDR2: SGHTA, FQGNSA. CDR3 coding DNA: TGTGCCAGCAGCGCCGCGGGAGGCCAAGAGACCCAGTACTTC. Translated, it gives CASSAAGGQETQYF.

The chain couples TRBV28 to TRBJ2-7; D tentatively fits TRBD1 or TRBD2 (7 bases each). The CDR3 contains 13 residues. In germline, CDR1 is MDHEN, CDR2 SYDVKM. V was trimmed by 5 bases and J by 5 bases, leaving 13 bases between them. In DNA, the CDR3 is TGTGCCAGCAGTCAGGGGGGGTCCGACGAGCAGTACTTC. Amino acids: CASSQGGSDEQYF.

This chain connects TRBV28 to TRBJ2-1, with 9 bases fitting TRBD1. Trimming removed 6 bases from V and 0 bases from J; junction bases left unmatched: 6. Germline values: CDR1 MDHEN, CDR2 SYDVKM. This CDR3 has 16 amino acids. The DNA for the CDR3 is TGTGCCAGCAGCACGGGACAGGGACGCTCCTACAATGAGCAGTTCTTC. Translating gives CASSTGQGRSYNEQFF.

The CDR3 sequence: CASSFELAGPQETQYF. The CDR3 DNA sequence: TGTGCCAGCAGTTTCGAACTAGCGGGACCCCAAGAGACCCAGTACTTC. The rearrangement uses TRBV28 and TRBJ2-5; 10 positions match TRBD2. Trimming removed 3 bases from V and 1 base from J; junction bases left unmatched: 5. CDR3 size: 16 residues. CDR1 and CDR2 (germline): MDHEN, SYDVKM.

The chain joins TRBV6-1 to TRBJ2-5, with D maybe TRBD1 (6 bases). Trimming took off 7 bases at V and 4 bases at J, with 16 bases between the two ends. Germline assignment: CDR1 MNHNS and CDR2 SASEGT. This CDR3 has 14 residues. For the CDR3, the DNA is TGTGCCAGCACCCGAGGGGGTGTCGGAGAGACCCAGTACTTC. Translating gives CASTRGGVGETQYF.

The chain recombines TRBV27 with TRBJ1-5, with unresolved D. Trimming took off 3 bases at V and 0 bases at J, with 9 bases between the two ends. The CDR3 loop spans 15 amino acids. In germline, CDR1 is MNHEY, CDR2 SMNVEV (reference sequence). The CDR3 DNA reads TGTGCCAGCAGTTTTCGAGGCTATAGCAATCAGCCCCAGCATTTT. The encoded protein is CASSFRGYSNQPQHF.

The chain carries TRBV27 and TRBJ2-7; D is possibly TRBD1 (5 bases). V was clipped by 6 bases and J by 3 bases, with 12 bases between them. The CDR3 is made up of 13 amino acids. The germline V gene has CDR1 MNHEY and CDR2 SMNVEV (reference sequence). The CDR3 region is CASSHKGNYEQYF. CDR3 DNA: TGTGCCAGCAGCCACAAGGGGAACTACGAGCAGTACTTC.

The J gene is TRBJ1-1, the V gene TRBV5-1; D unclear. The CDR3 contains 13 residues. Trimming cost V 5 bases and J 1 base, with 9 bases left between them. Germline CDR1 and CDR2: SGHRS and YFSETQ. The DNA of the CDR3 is TGCGCCAGCAGATTAGAGGGGAACACTGAAGCTTTCTTT. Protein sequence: CASRLEGNTEAFF. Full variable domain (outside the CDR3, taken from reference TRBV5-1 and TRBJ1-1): KAGVTQTPRYLIKTRGQQVTLSCSPISGHRSVSWYQQTPGQGLQFLFEYFSETQRNKGNFPGRFSGRQFSNSRSEMNVSTLELGDSALYLCASRLEGNTEAFFGQGTRLTVV.

CDR3 sequence (DNA): TGTGCCACCACAGGGGCGAGAGGCTACACCTTC. Its protein is CATTGARGYTF. The rearrangement joins TRBV19 to TRBJ1-2; 7 positions match TRBD1. J lost 8 bases, V lost 10 bases, and 7 bases had no gene match. Germline lookup yields CDR1 LNHDA and CDR2 SQIVND (reference sequence). The CDR3 sequence is 11 residues long. Full variable domain (missing parts from reference TRBV19 and TRBJ1-2): DGGITQSPKYLFRKEGQNVTLSCEQNLNHDAMYWYRQDPGQGLRLIYYSQIVNDFQKGDIAEGYSVSREKKESFPLTVTSAQKNPTAFYLCATTGARGYTFGSGTRLTVV.

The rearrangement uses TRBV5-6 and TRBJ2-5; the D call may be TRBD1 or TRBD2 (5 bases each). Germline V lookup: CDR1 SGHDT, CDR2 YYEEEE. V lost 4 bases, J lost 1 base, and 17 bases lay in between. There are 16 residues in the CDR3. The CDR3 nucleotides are TGTGCCAGCAGCCCCGGGTTGGGACCCCCCCAAGAGACCCAGTACTTC. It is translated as CASSPGLGPPQETQYF.

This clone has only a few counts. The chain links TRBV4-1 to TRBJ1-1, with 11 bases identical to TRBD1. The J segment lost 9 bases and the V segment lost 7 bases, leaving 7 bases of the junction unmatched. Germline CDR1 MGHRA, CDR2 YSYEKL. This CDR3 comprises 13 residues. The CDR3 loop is CASTEDRGLKAFF. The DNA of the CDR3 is TGCGCCAGCACCGAGGACAGGGGGCTAAAAGCTTTCTTT.

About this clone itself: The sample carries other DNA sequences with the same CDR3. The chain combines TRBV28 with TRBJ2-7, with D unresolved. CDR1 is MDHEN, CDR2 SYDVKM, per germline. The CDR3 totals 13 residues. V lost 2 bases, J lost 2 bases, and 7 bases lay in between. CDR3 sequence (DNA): TGTGCCAGCAGTTTACCTGGAACCTACGAGCAGTACTTC. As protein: CASSLPGTYEQYF.

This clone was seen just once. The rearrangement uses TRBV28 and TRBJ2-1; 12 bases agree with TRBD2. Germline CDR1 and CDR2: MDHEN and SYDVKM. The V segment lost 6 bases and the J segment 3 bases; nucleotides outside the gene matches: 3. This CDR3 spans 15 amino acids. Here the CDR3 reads CASRPSGRDYNEQFF. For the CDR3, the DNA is TGTGCCAGCAGACCTAGCGGGAGGGACTACAATGAGCAGTTCTTC.

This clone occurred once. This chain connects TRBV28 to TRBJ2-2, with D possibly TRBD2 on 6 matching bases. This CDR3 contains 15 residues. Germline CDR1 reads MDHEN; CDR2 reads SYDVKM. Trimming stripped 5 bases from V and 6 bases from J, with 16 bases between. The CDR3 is CASSIGGMWSGELFF. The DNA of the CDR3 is TGTGCCAGCAGTATAGGCGGGATGTGGTCCGGGGAGCTGTTTTTT.

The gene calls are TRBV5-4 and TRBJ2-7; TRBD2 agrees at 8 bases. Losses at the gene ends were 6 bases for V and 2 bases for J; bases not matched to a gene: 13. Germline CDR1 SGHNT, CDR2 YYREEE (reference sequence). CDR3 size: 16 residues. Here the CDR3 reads CASTTGGWGTAYEQYF. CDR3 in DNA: TGTGCCAGCACCACGGGGGGGTGGGGGACCGCCTACGAGCAGTACTTC.

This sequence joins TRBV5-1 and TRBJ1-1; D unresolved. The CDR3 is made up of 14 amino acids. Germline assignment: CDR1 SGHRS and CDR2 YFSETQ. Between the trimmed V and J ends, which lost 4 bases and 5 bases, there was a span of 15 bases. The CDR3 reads CASSTEQRRTEAFF. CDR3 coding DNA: TGCGCCAGCAGCACGGAGCAGAGGAGAACTGAAGCTTTCTTT.

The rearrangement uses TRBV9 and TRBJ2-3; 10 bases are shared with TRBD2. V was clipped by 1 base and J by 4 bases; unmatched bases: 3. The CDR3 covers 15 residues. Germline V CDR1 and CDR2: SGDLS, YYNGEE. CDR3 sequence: CASSVTSGTPDTQYF. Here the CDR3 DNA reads TGTGCCAGCAGCGTAACTAGCGGGACGCCAGATACGCAGTATTTT.

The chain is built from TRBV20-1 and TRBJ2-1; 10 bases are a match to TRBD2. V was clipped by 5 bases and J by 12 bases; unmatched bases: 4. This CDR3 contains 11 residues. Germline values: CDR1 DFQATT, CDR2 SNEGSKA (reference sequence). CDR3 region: CSADSSGRQFF. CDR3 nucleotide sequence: TGCAGTGCTGATTCTAGCGGGAGGCAGTTCTTC.

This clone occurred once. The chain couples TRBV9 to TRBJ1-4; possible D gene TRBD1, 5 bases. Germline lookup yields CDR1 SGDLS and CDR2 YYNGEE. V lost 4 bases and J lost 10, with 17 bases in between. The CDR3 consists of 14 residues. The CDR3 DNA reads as TGTGCCAGCAGCAAGACAGTGGAGGAGGGAAAACTGTTTTTT. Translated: CASSKTVEEGKLFF.

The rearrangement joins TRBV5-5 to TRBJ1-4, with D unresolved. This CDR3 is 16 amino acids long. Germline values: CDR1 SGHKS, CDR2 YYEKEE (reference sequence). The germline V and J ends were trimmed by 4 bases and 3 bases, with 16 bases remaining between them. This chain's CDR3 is CASSVGGPRANEKLFF. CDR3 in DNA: TGTGCCAGCAGCGTGGGCGGGCCTAGGGCTAATGAAAAACTGTTTTTT.

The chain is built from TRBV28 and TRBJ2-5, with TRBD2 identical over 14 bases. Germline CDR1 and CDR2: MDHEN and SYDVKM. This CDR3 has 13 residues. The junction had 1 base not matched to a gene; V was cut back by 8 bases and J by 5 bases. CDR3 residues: CASRLAGGETQYF. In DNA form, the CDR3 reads TGTGCCAGCCGACTAGCGGGAGGGGAGACCCAGTACTTC.

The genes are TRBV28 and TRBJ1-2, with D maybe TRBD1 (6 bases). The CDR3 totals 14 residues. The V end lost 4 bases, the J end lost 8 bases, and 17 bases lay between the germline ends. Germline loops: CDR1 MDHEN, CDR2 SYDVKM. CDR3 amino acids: CASSSSQGFWGYTF. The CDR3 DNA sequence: TGTGCCAGCAGTTCATCACAGGGCTTCTGGGGCTACACCTTC.